The source of this T cell receptor beta chain is a study of OX40 agonist ivuxolimab in advanced cancers. As for the study in general: Patients treated during dose escalation were battling hepatocellular carcinoma, melanoma, renal cell or head and neck cancer. Partial responses were achieved by three patients: one hepatocellular carcinoma, two cutaneous melanoma. Study outcomes and limitations: Low clonal expansion, among the lowest seen, marked partial responders at 0.1-3.0 mg/kg. It was not determined which antigens were specifically recognized by the peripheral T cells that had undergone clonal expansion.

The CDR3 consists of 15 residues. Germline-derived CDR1 and CDR2 are SGHDT and YYEEEE. V dropped 4 bases and J dropped 5 bases, with 13 bases sitting between them. Assay: immunoSEQ multiplex PCR; the TCRdb copy retains only in-frame clones and omits some. The profile shows 40,000 to 45,000 clones, about four fifths of them singletons. On this clone itself: Its target is not known.

The clonotype was recovered from an adult with an advanced solid tumor such as melanoma, head and neck, liver or kidney cancer. The sample was CD4+ or CD8+ T cells sorted from blood, taken in a trial of the OX40 agonist ivuxolimab. The chain uses TRBV5-6 and TRBJ1-6; D unresolved. The CDR3 DNA sequence: TGTGCCAGCAGCAGGACGGGTTCTAATAATTCACCCCTCCACTTT. It specifies CASSRTGSNNSPLHF.